These 20 T cell receptor beta chains originate from one sample sequenced in a study of T cell changes during pregnancy in multiple sclerosis. Libraries were prepared by immunoSEQ multiplex PCR; TCRdb keeps only in-frame clonotypes and omits some of them. This table has about 92,000 clones, almost 95% appearing once. The sequencing here drew on peripheral blood, taken in the third trimester of pregnancy. Receptors originate from a female donor with multiple sclerosis, enrolled in a pregnancy study.

The V call is TRBV4-3, the J call TRBJ2-7; TRBD2 matches at 11 bases. Germline values: CDR1 LGHNA, CDR2 YSLEER. V lost 3 bases to trimming and J lost 6 bases; unmatched junction nucleotides: 7. The CDR3 contains 15 residues. The CDR3 loop is CASSHTTSGMSEQYF. CDR3 in DNA: TGCGCCAGCAGCCATACGACTAGCGGGATGAGCGAGCAGTACTTC.

This sequence joins TRBV30 and TRBJ2-3, with 8 bases matching TRBD2. The CDR3 spans 13 residues. V trimming: 7 bases; J trimming: 5 bases; junction bases outside the gene matches: 8. Per the germline V gene, CDR1 is GTSNPN and CDR2 is SVGIG (reference sequence). CDR3 residues: CASSGGRQDTQYF. The CDR3 nucleotides are TGTGCCTCCTCGGGCGGGAGGCAAGATACGCAGTATTTT.

The J gene is TRBJ2-3, the V gene TRBV18; 8 bases match TRBD2. The length of the CDR3 is 19 residues. The germline V gene encodes CDR1 KGHSH and CDR2 LQKENI. The ends lost 3 bases at V and 2 bases at J; junction bases unmatched: 16. For the CDR3, the DNA is TGTGCCAGCTCACCCGCACCGGGGGGGGGCGAGCCCTACACAGATACGCAGTATTTT. It codes for CASSPAPGGGEPYTDTQYF. The variable domain in full, with the rest retrieved from reference TRBV18 and TRBJ2-3, is NAGVMQNPRHLVRRRGQEARLRCSPMKGHSHVYWYRQLPEEGLKFMVYLQKENIIDESGMPKERFSAEFPKEGPSILRIQQVVRGDSAAYFCASSPAPGGGEPYTDTQYFGPGTRLTVL.

The table lists this clone with a count of one. This chain connects TRBV27 to TRBJ1-4; TRBD1 might be the D (6 bases). CDR3 size: 16 residues. In germline, CDR1 is MNHEY, CDR2 SMNVEV (reference sequence). Trimming shortened V by 3 bases and J by 8 bases, and 19 bases separated the two germline ends. The CDR3 here is CASSFWGGGSGEKLFF. CDR3 bases: TGTGCCAGCAGTTTTTGGGGGGGCGGTTCTGGCGAAAAACTGTTTTTT.

The chain couples TRBV19 to TRBJ2-7; the D is unclear. The ends were cut back, 4 bases at V and 0 bases at J, with 7 bases in the middle. Germline values: CDR1 LNHDA, CDR2 SQIVND (reference sequence). The CDR3 is made up of 13 amino acids. The CDR3 DNA is TGTGCCAGTAGTAGAGAGAGCTCCTACGAGCAGTACTTC. Its protein is CASSRESSYEQYF. Complete variable domain (other parts from reference TRBV19 and TRBJ2-7): DGGITQSPKYLFRKEGQNVTLSCEQNLNHDAMYWYRQDPGQGLRLIYYSQIVNDFQKGDIAEGYSVSREKKESFPLTVTSAQKNPTAFYLCASSRESSYEQYFGPGTRLTVT.

The chain links TRBV30 to TRBJ2-7; a possible D gene is TRBD2 (7 bases). Looked up from germline, CDR1 is GTSNPN and CDR2 is SVGIG (reference sequence). Deletions cut 2 bases from V and 6 bases from J, with 20 bases between. This CDR3 has 15 amino acids. This CDR3 is CAWSSGRGALREQYF. As DNA, the CDR3 is TGTGCCTGGAGTTCCGGCCGGGGGGCTTTACGCGAGCAGTACTTC.

The chain joins TRBV2 to TRBJ2-5; 7 positions match TRBD1. The CDR3 has 15 residues. Germline V gene sequence: CDR1 SNHLY, CDR2 FYNNEI. The V segment lost 5 bases and the J segment 2 bases; nucleotides outside the gene matches: 8. This chain's CDR3 is CASSLLWGQQETQYF. In nucleotides, the CDR3 is TGTGCCAGCAGTTTACTTTGGGGACAGCAAGAGACCCAGTACTTC.

The CDR3: CASSLAGLANEQFF. The CDR3 DNA reads as TGTGCCAGCAGCTTGGCTGGACTAGCGAATGAGCAGTTCTTC. The V and J genes are TRBV5-6 and TRBJ2-1, with 9 bases identical to TRBD2. The germline gives CDR1 SGHDT, CDR2 YYEEEE. Losses at the gene ends were 0 bases for V and 7 bases for J; bases not matched to a gene: 2. CDR3 length: 14 amino acids.

This clone was seen once. The rearrangement links TRBV13 to TRBJ2-7, with 9 positions matching TRBD2. The CDR3 length is 15 residues. Germline assignment: CDR1 PRHDT and CDR2 FYEKMQ (reference sequence). Trimming took 0 bases from V and 6 from J; bases not matched to a gene: 6. CDR3 sequence (DNA): TGTGCCAGCAGCTTAGGTGCGCTAGCGGGAAGCGAGCAGTACTTC. Amino acid sequence: CASSLGALAGSEQYF.

The rearrangement joins TRBV25-1 to TRBJ2-7; TRBD1 is a possible D gene (6 bases). Germline CDR1 MGHDK, CDR2 SYGVNS. V lost 5 bases and J 5 bases, leaving 13 bases between the germline ends. CDR3 length equals 13 residues. In DNA form, the CDR3 reads TGTGCCAGCAGTCTACAGGGCGCCAACGAGCAGTACTTC. It translates to CASSLQGANEQYF.

The chain carries TRBV11-2 and TRBJ2-5, with D perhaps TRBD2 (7 bases). Per germline, CDR1 SGHAT and CDR2 FQNNGV. V lost 0 bases to trimming and J lost 5 bases, with 13 bases between them. The CDR3 spans 15 residues. The DNA for the CDR3 is TGTGCCAGCAGCTTAGATGGGGGGGGGCTGGAGACCCAGTACTTC. It codes for CASSLDGGGLETQYF.

This sequence joins TRBV15 and TRBJ1-2; no clear D gene. The V and J ends lost 4 bases and 7 bases respectively, with 13 bases between them. The germline gives CDR1 LNHNV, CDR2 YYDKDF (reference sequence). CDR3 length: 13 amino acids. CDR3 sequence: CATSTGGSAGYTF. As DNA, the CDR3 is TGTGCCACCAGCACCGGCGGCTCCGCTGGCTACACCTTC.

The rearrangement uses TRBV29-1 and TRBJ1-1; weak D call: TRBD1 (6 bases). This CDR3 region has 14 residues. With 7 bases removed from V and 3 bases from J, the gap between germline ends came to 18 bases. From germline, CDR1 is SQVTM and CDR2 ANQGSEA. The CDR3 loop reads CSAGVTGFDTEAFF. The CDR3 nucleotides are TGCAGCGCCGGGGTGACAGGCTTCGACACTGAAGCTTTCTTT.

The chain uses TRBV5-1 and TRBJ2-7; 13 nucleotides line up with TRBD2. V dropped 4 bases and J dropped 5; count of bases not matched to a gene: 3. This CDR3 spans 14 amino acids. Germline CDR1 is SGHRS and CDR2 is YFSETQ. The chain's CDR3 is CASSLGLAGDEQYF. The CDR3 coding sequence is TGCGCCAGCAGCCTCGGACTAGCGGGAGACGAGCAGTACTTC. The full variable domain, its missing parts supplied by reference TRBV5-1 and TRBJ2-7, is KAGVTQTPRYLIKTRGQQVTLSCSPISGHRSVSWYQQTPGQGLQFLFEYFSETQRNKGNFPGRFSGRQFSNSRSEMNVSTLELGDSALYLCASSLGLAGDEQYFGPGTRLTVT.

The chain has TRBV27 and TRBJ1-3; the D is unclear. Germline CDR1 MNHEY, CDR2 SMNVEV (reference sequence). The CDR3 consists of 13 residues. V was shortened by 6 bases and J by 4 bases, with 10 bases between the two germline ends. CDR3 protein: CASSFAGGNTIYF. The DNA for the CDR3 is TGTGCCAGCAGCTTCGCGGGGGGAAACACCATATATTTT.

V gene TRBV5-1 combines with J gene TRBJ2-3; 10 bases fit TRBD2. CDR1 and CDR2 from the germline V gene are SGHRS and YFSETQ. The CDR3 loop spans 17 amino acids. Unmatched junction bases numbered 11, after V lost 5 bases and J lost 2 bases. This CDR3 is CASSRSGRATDTDTQYF. In DNA, the CDR3 is TGCGCCAGCAGTAGGAGCGGGAGGGCTACGGACACAGATACGCAGTATTTT. Variable domain in full (rest from reference TRBV5-1 and TRBJ2-3): KAGVTQTPRYLIKTRGQQVTLSCSPISGHRSVSWYQQTPGQGLQFLFEYFSETQRNKGNFPGRFSGRQFSNSRSEMNVSTLELGDSALYLCASSRSGRATDTDTQYFGPGTRLTVL.

The chain employs TRBV27 and TRBJ1-1; no clear D gene. CDR1 MNHEY and CDR2 SMNVEV come from the germline V gene (reference sequence). The CDR3 is 13 amino acids. Trimming stripped 7 bases from V and 4 bases from J, with 13 bases between. CDR3 region: CASKILLGTEAFF. The CDR3 DNA sequence: TGTGCCAGCAAAATCCTCCTCGGCACTGAAGCTTTCTTT.

This clone was counted once. The chain combines TRBV2 with TRBJ2-7, with 8 positions matching TRBD1. Trimming took 6 bases from V and 0 from J; bases not matched to a gene: 4. The CDR3 is made up of 14 amino acids. The germline V gene has CDR1 SNHLY and CDR2 FYNNEI. The CDR3: CASSPDRGSYEQYF. The CDR3 coding sequence is TGTGCCAGCAGCCCTGACAGGGGCTCCTACGAGCAGTACTTC.

This chain joins TRBV18 and TRBJ2-1; D perhaps matches TRBD2 (6 bases). Germline CDR1 reads KGHSH; CDR2 reads LQKENI. Trimming pared 4 bases from V and 9 bases from J, leaving 16 bases between. CDR3 length equals 14 residues. CDR3 DNA sequence: TGTGCCAGCTCACTCAATGACTGGAGGGGTGAGCAGTTCTTC. It encodes CASSLNDWRGEQFF.

Remarks on this clone: The same CDR3 arises from other DNA sequences in this sample as well. The chain is built from TRBV27 and TRBJ1-1; D not resolved. Germline V CDR1 and CDR2: MNHEY, SMNVEV (reference sequence). This CDR3 region has 13 residues. The V end was cut by 3 bases, the J end by 1 base, with 6 bases between. The CDR3 region is CASSFSGNTEAFF. The CDR3 coding sequence is TGTGCCAGCAGTTTTTCCGGGAACACTGAAGCTTTCTTT.